Listed below are T cell receptor beta chains from one sample, sequenced in a study of response to subunit inactivated influenza vaccine. TCRdb reprocessed the RT-PCR reads with MiXCR, giving one entry per CDR3 protein. This sample has around 300,000 distinct CDR3 sequences, with roughly 22% found just once. This specimen consisted of PBMCs from blood, obtained less than 22 months after vaccination. Every receptor here comes from a man aged 50 to 69 who received an inactivated influenza vaccine. Each CDR3 is given without its conserved first and last residue. The order of the fields is J gene, V gene, CDR3 protein.

j_gene: TRBJ1-5
v_gene: TRBV12-3/TRBV12-4
CDR3aa: ASSNGQANQPQH

j_gene: TRBJ1-5
v_gene: TRBV7-9
CDR3aa: ASSLWEERLNQPQH

j_gene: TRBJ2-2
v_gene: TRBV4-3
CDR3aa: ASSLGGSGIDGELF

j_gene: TRBJ2-1
v_gene: TRBV20-1
CDR3aa: SASSAGARSYNEQF

j_gene: TRBJ1-4
v_gene: TRBV5-5
CDR3aa: ASSLGRAAGNEKLF

j_gene: TRBJ2-1
v_gene: TRBV23-1
CDR3aa: ASSQSRQNYNEQF

j_gene: TRBJ1-1
v_gene: TRBV11-2
CDR3aa: ASSLGGNTEAF

j_gene: TRBJ1-5
v_gene: TRBV6-2/TRBV6-3
CDR3aa: ASTQRQTNSNQPQH

j_gene: TRBJ2-5
v_gene: TRBV4-1
CDR3aa: ASSRGGTTQETQY

j_gene: TRBJ2-7
v_gene: TRBV7-2
CDR3aa: ASSLSGARTYEQY

j_gene: TRBJ1-3
v_gene: TRBV7-2
CDR3aa: ASSVQGFGNTIY

j_gene: TRBJ1-2
v_gene: TRBV9
CDR3aa: ASSLPHGYT

j_gene: TRBJ1-2
v_gene: TRBV29-1
CDR3aa: SVVSVDRAGYT

j_gene: TRBJ1-5
v_gene: TRBV6-4
CDR3aa: ASSRTRQPQH

j_gene: TRBJ2-7
v_gene: TRBV6-5
CDR3aa: ASSYSIPAGGPYEQY

j_gene: TRBJ1-2
v_gene: TRBV20-1
CDR3aa: SARDPIQGTNYGYT

j_gene: TRBJ1-1
v_gene: TRBV4-3
CDR3aa: ASTSSEGRNTEAF

j_gene: TRBJ2-4
v_gene: TRBV9
CDR3aa: ASSVGLPGNIQY

j_gene: TRBJ1-2
v_gene: TRBV3-1
CDR3aa: ASRKSGTDNYGYT

j_gene: TRBJ1-5
v_gene: TRBV12-3/TRBV12-4
CDR3aa: ASIMGGTVTNQPQH

j_gene: TRBJ1-5
v_gene: TRBV19
CDR3aa: ASRNSRYSNQPQH

j_gene: TRBJ2-7
v_gene: TRBV6-5
CDR3aa: ASSYPRGGGRAEQY

j_gene: TRBJ2-3
v_gene: TRBV20-1
CDR3aa: SARGTGGTDTQY

j_gene: TRBJ2-7
v_gene: TRBV29-1
CDR3aa: SVEDRRGGNEQY

j_gene: TRBJ2-2
v_gene: TRBV6-2/TRBV6-3
CDR3aa: ASSYPLNTGELF

j_gene: TRBJ1-1
v_gene: TRBV29-1
CDR3aa: SVGEPMNTEAF

j_gene: TRBJ2-4
v_gene: TRBV7-2
CDR3aa: ASSPPPGGLGGHIQY

j_gene: TRBJ1-6
v_gene: TRBV4-3
CDR3aa: ASSQKTGGAYNSPLH

j_gene: TRBJ1-4
v_gene: TRBV6-2/TRBV6-3
CDR3aa: ASNDGGSLF

j_gene: TRBJ2-3
v_gene: TRBV25-1
CDR3aa: ASSDHPSGRASDTQY

j_gene: TRBJ1-5
v_gene: TRBV6-5
CDR3aa: ASSYSNSRGQPQH

j_gene: TRBJ1-6
v_gene: TRBV28
CDR3aa: ASSPNRGLNSPLH

j_gene: TRBJ1-6
v_gene: TRBV11-2
CDR3aa: ASSLVALGGGSPLH